The 6 T cell receptor beta chains given below trace back to one sample, sequenced in a study of shared clonotypes between healthy human individuals. Naive CD8 cells comprised CD45RO-negative, CCR7-positively selected cells, excluding terminally differentiated effector memory CD45RA+ cells. Data came from immunoSEQ multiplex PCR; TCRdb stores just in-frame clones and leaves some out. The sample lists about 580,000 clones, about 98% occurring once. Sample: naive CD8+ T cells sorted from blood. The receptors derive from a man aged 25 to 40 in good health.

This CDR3 is CASSLGSGGAGANVLTF. CDR3 coding DNA: TGTGCCAGCAGCTTAGGAAGTGGTGGAGCTGGGGCCAACGTCCTGACTTTC. The genes are TRBV7-6 and TRBJ2-6; D ambiguous. Looked up from germline, CDR1 is SGHVS and CDR2 is FNYEAQ. V shed 1 base and J shed 2 bases, with 12 bases lying between them. This CDR3 spans 17 amino acids.

A note on this clone: The same CDR3 also results from other DNA sequences found in this sample. The chain uses TRBV7-9 and TRBJ2-7, with D unresolved. Germline CDR1 and CDR2: SEHNR and FQNEAQ (reference sequence). The CDR3 is 12 amino acids. V dropped 1 base and J dropped 5 bases, with 6 bases sitting between them. This CDR3 reads CASSLGGDEQYF. The CDR3 DNA reads as TGTGCCAGCAGCTTAGGCGGCGACGAGCAGTACTTC.

This clone has only one observation. The sample carries other DNA sequences with the same CDR3. The chain uses TRBV27 and TRBJ2-7; 7 nucleotides agree with TRBD2. The germline V gene encodes CDR1 MNHEY and CDR2 SMNVEV (reference sequence). Trimming cost V 2 bases and J 2 bases; bases outside gene matches: 0. CDR3 length equals 13 residues. The CDR3 DNA follows: TGTGCCAGCAGTTTAGGGACTACCTACGAGCAGTACTTC. Translation: CASSLGTTYEQYF.

V is TRBV18 and J is TRBJ1-3, with unresolved D. CDR3 length: 15 amino acids. V was shortened by 2 bases and J by 0 bases, with 8 bases between the two germline ends. Germline V gene lookup returns CDR1 KGHSH and CDR2 LQKENI. CDR3 sequence: CASSPAASSGNTIYF. The CDR3 DNA reads as TGTGCCAGCTCACCAGCGGCAAGCTCTGGAAACACCATATATTTT.

This rearrangement joins TRBV7-6 to TRBJ2-1; 10 bases map to TRBD1. Germline CDR1 and CDR2: SGHVS and FNYEAQ. The V segment lost 4 bases and the J segment 8 bases; nucleotides outside the gene matches: 8. The CDR3 has 15 residues. The CDR3 DNA reads as TGTGCCAGCAGCTCCCGGGACAGGGGTGGGGATGAGCAGTTCTTC. Its protein product is CASSSRDRGGDEQFF.

This clone has just one count. The V gene is TRBV7-6, the J gene TRBJ2-1; 10 bases line up with TRBD2. This CDR3 is 16 amino acids long. Losses at the gene ends were 3 bases for V and 7 bases for J; bases not matched to a gene: 9. Germline V gene data show CDR1 as SGHVS and CDR2 as FNYEAQ. The CDR3 bases are TGTGCCAGCAGCTTCAGAGCGGGAGGGCCGCTAAATGAGCAGTTCTTC. Translation gives CASSFRAGGPLNEQFF.